This TCR beta chain was sequenced in a study of blood T cell repertoires in COVID-19. V lost 0 bases, J lost 0 bases, and 6 bases lay in between. CDR3 length: 14 amino acids. Germline CDR1 reads SGHTS; CDR2 reads YDEGEE. Profiling relied on immunoSEQ multiplex PCR, and the TCRdb table lists in-frame clones only, not all of them. The sample carries tens of thousands of clones, about 80% recorded once. This clone was seen a single time. This receptor was obtained from a man between 50 and 59 years old with active or convalescent COVID-19. J is TRBJ1-2 and V is TRBV5-8; no firm D call. The sample was peripheral blood. Here the CDR3 DNA reads TGTGCCAGCAGCTTGGATTCCGCTAACTATGGCTACACCTTC. Its translation: CASSLDSANYGYTF.